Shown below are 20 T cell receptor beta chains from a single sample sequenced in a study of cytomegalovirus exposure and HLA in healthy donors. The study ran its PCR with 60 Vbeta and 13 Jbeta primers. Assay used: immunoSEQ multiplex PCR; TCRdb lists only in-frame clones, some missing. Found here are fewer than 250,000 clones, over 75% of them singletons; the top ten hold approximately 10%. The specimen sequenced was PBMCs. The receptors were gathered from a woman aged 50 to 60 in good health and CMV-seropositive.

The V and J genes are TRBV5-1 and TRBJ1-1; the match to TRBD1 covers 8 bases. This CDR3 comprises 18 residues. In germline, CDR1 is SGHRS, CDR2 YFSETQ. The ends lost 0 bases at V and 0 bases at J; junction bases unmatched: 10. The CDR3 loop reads CASSLARTGKYMNTEAFF. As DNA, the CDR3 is TGCGCCAGCAGCTTGGCCCGGACAGGGAAATACATGAACACTGAAGCTTTCTTT.

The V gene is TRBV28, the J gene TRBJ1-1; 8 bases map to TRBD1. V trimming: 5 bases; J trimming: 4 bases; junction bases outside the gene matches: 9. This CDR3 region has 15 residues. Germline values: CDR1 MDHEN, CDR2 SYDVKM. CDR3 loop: CASSLRTGWGTEAFF. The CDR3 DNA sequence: TGTGCCAGCAGTCTACGGACAGGGTGGGGCACTGAAGCTTTCTTT.

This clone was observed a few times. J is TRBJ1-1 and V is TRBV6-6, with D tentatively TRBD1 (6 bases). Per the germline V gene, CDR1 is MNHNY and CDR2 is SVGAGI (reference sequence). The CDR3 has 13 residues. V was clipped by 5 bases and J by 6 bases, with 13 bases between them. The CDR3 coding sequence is TGTGCCAGCAGTAACTACAGGGATTCTGAAGCTTTCTTT. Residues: CASSNYRDSEAFF.

Written as DNA, the CDR3 is TGCAGCGTTGAGGCTAGCGGTTTCACAGATACGCAGTATTTT. It yields the protein CSVEASGFTDTQYF. This chain uses TRBV29-1 with TRBJ2-3; TRBD2 matches 7 bases. V lost 3 bases to trimming and J lost 2 bases; unmatched junction nucleotides: 5. The CDR3 length is 14 residues. The germline CDR1 and CDR2 sequences are SQVTM and ANQGSEA.

CDR3 protein: CASSQDFSGWAGLGSRETQYF. The CDR3 DNA sequence: TGCGCCAGCAGCCAAGATTTTAGCGGATGGGCCGGACTAGGCTCCAGGGAGACCCAGTACTTC. This chain connects TRBV4-3 to TRBJ2-5; 7 bases are shared with TRBD2. The junction had 24 bases not matched to a gene; V was cut back by 0 bases and J by 5 bases. The germline gives CDR1 LGHNA, CDR2 YSLEER. This CDR3 is 21 amino acids long.

CDR3 DNA sequence: TGCGCCAGTAAGGCGGACGGTTGGGAGAAACTGTTTTTT. As protein: CASKADGWEKLFF. The rearrangement uses TRBV5-1 and TRBJ1-4; D gene ambiguous. This CDR3 region has 13 residues. Germline V gene sequence: CDR1 SGHRS, CDR2 YFSETQ. V dropped 8 bases and J dropped 11 bases, with 19 bases sitting between them.

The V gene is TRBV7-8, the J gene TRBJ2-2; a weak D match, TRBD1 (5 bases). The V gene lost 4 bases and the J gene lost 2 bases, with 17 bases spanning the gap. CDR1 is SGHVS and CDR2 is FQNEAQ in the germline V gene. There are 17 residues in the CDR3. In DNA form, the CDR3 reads TGTGCCAGCAGCTCCTTAGCATCGACAGCTAACACCGGGGAGCTGTTTTTT. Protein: CASSSLASTANTGELFF.

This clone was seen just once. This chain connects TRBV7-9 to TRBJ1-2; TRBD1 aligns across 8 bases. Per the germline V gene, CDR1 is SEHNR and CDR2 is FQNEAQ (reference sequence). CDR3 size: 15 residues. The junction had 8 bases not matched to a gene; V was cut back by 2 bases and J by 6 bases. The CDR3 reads CASSLSQGASDGYTF. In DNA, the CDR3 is TGTGCCAGCAGCTTATCCCAGGGGGCGTCAGATGGCTACACCTTC. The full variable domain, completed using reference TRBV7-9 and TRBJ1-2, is DTGVSQNPRHKITKRGQNVTFRCDPISEHNRLYWYRQTLGQGPEFLTYFQNEAQLEKSRLLSDRFSAERPKGSFSTLEIQRTEQGDSAMYLCASSLSQGASDGYTFGSGTRLTVV.

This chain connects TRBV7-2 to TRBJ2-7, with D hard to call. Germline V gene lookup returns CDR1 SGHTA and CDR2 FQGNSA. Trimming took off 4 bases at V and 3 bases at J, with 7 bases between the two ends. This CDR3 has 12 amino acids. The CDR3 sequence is CASSSDYYEQYF. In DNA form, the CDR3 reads TGTGCCAGCAGCTCAGATTACTACGAGCAGTACTTC.

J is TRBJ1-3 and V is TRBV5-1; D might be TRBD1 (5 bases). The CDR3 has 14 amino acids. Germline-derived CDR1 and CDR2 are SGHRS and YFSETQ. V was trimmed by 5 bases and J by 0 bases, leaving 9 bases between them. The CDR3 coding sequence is TGCGCCAGCAGAGGGGCCGTCTCTGGAAACACCATATATTTT. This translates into CASRGAVSGNTIYF.

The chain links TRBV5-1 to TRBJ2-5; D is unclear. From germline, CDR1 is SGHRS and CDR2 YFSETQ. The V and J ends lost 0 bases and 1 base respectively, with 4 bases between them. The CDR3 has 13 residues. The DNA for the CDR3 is TGCGCCAGCAGCTTGGATATCCAAGAGACCCAGTACTTC. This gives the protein CASSLDIQETQYF.

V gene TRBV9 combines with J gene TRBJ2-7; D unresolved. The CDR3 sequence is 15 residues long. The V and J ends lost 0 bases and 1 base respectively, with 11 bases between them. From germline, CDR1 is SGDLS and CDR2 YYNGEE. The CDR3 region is CASSVEWPPSYEQYF. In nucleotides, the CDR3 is TGTGCCAGCAGCGTAGAATGGCCCCCATCCTACGAGCAGTACTTC.

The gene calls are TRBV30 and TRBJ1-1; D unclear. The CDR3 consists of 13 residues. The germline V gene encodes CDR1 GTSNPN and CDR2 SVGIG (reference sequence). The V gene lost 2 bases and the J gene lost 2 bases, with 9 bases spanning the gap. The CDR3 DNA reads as TGTGCCTGGAGTTCAGGATCCAACACTGAAGCTTTCTTT. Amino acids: CAWSSGSNTEAFF.

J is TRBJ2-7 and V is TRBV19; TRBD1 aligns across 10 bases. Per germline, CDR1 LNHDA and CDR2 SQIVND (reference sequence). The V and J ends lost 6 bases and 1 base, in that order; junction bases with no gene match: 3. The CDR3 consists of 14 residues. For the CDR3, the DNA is TGTGCCAGTAGCTGGACAGGGGGTTCCTACGAGCAGTACTTC. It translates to CASSWTGGSYEQYF.

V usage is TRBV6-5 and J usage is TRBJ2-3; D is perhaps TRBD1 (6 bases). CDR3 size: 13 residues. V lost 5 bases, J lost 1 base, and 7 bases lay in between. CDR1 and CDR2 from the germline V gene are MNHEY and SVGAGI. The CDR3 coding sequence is TGTGCCAGCAGTGGGGGCCGCACAGATACGCAGTATTTT. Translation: CASSGGRTDTQYF.

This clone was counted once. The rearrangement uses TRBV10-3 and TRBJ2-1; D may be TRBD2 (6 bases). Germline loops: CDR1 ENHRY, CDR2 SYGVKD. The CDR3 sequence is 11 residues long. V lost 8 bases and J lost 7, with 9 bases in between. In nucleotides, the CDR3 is TGTGCCATCGGAGGGCTAAATGAGCAGTTCTTC. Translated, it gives CAIGGLNEQFF.

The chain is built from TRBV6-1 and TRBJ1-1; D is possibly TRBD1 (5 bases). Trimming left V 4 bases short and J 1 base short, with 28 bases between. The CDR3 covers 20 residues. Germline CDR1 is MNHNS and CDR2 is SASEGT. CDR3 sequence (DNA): TGTGCCAGCAGTGGGGGAAGAACAGGTGGAGTGTATAGTGGGAACACTGAAGCTTTCTTT. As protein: CASSGGRTGGVYSGNTEAFF.

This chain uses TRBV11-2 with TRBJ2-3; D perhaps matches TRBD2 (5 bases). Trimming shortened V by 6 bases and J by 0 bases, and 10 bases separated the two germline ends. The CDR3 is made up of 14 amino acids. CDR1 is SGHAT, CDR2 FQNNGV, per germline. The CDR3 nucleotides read TGTGCCAGCAGGAGCGGACCTAGCACAGATACGCAGTATTTT. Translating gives CASRSGPSTDTQYF.

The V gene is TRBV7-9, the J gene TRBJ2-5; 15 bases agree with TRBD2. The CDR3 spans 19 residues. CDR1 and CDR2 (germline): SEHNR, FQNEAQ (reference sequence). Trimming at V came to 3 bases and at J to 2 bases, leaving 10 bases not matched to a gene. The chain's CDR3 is CASSFGARTSGGEQETQYF. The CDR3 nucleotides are TGTGCCAGCAGCTTCGGTGCCCGGACTAGCGGGGGGGAGCAAGAGACCCAGTACTTC.

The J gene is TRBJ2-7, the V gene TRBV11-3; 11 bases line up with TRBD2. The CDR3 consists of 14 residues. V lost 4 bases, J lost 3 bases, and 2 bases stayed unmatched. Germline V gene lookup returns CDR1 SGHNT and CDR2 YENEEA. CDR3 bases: TGTGCCAGCAGCTCCGGGACTAGCGGCTACGAGCAGTACTTC. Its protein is CASSSGTSGYEQYF.